Presented here are 15 T cell receptor beta chains from one specimen sequenced in a study of T-cell memory formation after mild COVID-19. TCRdb passed the 5' RACE reads through MiXCR, listing each CDR3 protein once. The data hold some 250,000 distinct CDR3 sequences, with about 20% observed a single time. Sequenced: PBMCs or a T cell subset sorted from them (not recorded which). The receptors originated from a man aged 18 to 35 who had mild COVID-19 (a few samples of this study predate the infection). Cell type and time point are not known.

The chain employs TRBV6-4 and TRBJ1-2; D is possibly TRBD1 (6 bases). CDR1 is MRHNA, CDR2 SNTAGT, per germline. V shed 2 bases and J shed 7 bases, with 14 bases lying between them. CDR3 length equals 14 residues. The CDR3 is CASSDTPGAFGYTF. For the CDR3, the DNA is TGTGCCAGCAGTGACACCCCGGGGGCCTTTGGCTACACCTTC.

V gene TRBV4-1 combines with J gene TRBJ2-7; D call uncertain. From germline, CDR1 is MGHRA and CDR2 YSYEKL. The V gene lost 0 bases and the J gene lost 6 bases, with 12 bases spanning the gap. The length of the CDR3 is 14 residues. The CDR3 reads CASSQEFLVFEQYF. DNA of the CDR3: TGCGCCAGCAGCCAAGAATTCCTAGTTTTCGAGCAGTACTTC.

The chain carries TRBV4-3 and TRBJ2-7, with a tentative D call TRBD2 (5 bases). V lost 3 bases, J lost 7 bases, and 13 bases lay in between. CDR3 length equals 13 residues. Germline CDR1 LGHNA, CDR2 YSLEER. CDR3 in amino acids: CASSHIAGGEQYV. The CDR3 DNA reads as TGCGCCAGCAGCCACATTGCGGGCGGAGAGCAGTACGTC.

The chain recombines TRBV20-1 with TRBJ2-7; no clear D. The V end lost 5 bases, the J end lost 4 bases, and 15 bases lay between the germline ends. Germline V CDR1 and CDR2: DFQATT, SNEGSKA (reference sequence). This CDR3 has 13 amino acids. The CDR3 coding sequence is TGCAGTGCTTTAGACCAGGCTAGGTACGAGCAGTACGTC. Translated: CSALDQARYEQYV.

This clonotype was observed a few times. The rearrangement joins TRBV5-1 to TRBJ2-1; the match to TRBD2 covers 7 bases. With 4 bases clipped from V and 0 bases from J, the junction kept 7 bases outside the gene matches. The germline gives CDR1 SGHRS, CDR2 YFSETQ. The CDR3 sequence is 16 residues long. As DNA, the CDR3 is TGCGCCAGCAGCATTAGCGGGCGGAGCTCCTACAATGAGCAGTTCTTC. Translated: CASSISGRSSYNEQFF.

V usage is TRBV4-1 and J usage is TRBJ2-5; unclear D gene. Trimming shortened V by 3 bases and J by 5 bases, and 13 bases separated the two germline ends. The CDR3 spans 14 residues. Germline CDR1 and CDR2: MGHRA and YSYEKL. CDR3 bases: TGCGCCAGCAGCCACATCGGATTCGAGGAGACCCAGTACTTC. Protein: CASSHIGFEETQYF.

The rearrangement links TRBV20-1 to TRBJ2-7; 8 bases line up with TRBD2. In germline, CDR1 is DFQATT, CDR2 SNEGSKA (reference sequence). CDR3 length: 17 amino acids. Unmatched junction bases numbered 20, after V lost 6 bases and J lost 4 bases. CDR3 in DNA: TGCAGTGCCTACCCGGGGGGGACCCACCTGAAAATATACGAGCAGTACTTC. Amino acid sequence: CSAYPGGTHLKIYEQYF.

The chain links TRBV7-3 to TRBJ1-6; D unclear. This CDR3 spans 13 amino acids. Per germline, CDR1 SGHTA and CDR2 FQGTGA. Trimming shortened V by 4 bases and J by 7 bases, and 8 bases separated the two germline ends. The CDR3 loop is CASSSTQNSPLHF. The CDR3 region has the DNA TGTGCCAGCAGCTCGACACAAAATTCACCCCTCCACTTT.

This rearrangement joins TRBV14 to TRBJ1-2; D unclear. V dropped 0 bases and J dropped 7 bases, with 9 bases sitting between them. This CDR3 is 13 amino acids long. Germline V gene lookup returns CDR1 SGHDN and CDR2 FVKESK. CDR3 sequence (DNA): TGTGCCAGCAGCCAAGATATGTATACTGGCTACACCTTC. Protein: CASSQDMYTGYTF.

This clonotype was seen a handful of times. The rearrangement uses TRBV27 and TRBJ1-1; D call uncertain. V shed 0 bases and J shed 4 bases, with 9 bases lying between them. The CDR3 loop spans 14 amino acids. Germline CDR1 reads MNHEY; CDR2 reads SMNVEV (reference sequence). The CDR3 region is CASSLSSGSTEAFF. The CDR3, as DNA: TGTGCCAGCAGTTTATCAAGTGGGAGCACTGAAGCTTTCTTT.

The V gene is TRBV4-3, the J gene TRBJ1-3; D might be TRBD1 (5 bases). V lost 1 base and J 4 bases, leaving 14 bases between the germline ends. CDR3 length: 16 amino acids. Germline V gives CDR1 LGHNA, CDR2 YSLEER. The CDR3 reads CASSQVLGQSGNTIYF. DNA for the CDR3: TGCGCCAGCAGCCAAGTGTTGGGGCAATCCGGAAACACCATATATTTT.

This clonotype was seen more than once but under ten times. This chain uses TRBV4-1 with TRBJ1-5; D not resolved. Germline V lookup: CDR1 MGHRA, CDR2 YSYEKL. The CDR3 contains 15 residues. The germline V and J ends were trimmed by 1 base and 4 bases, with 11 bases remaining between them. CDR3 region: CASSQGPVRNQPQHF. The CDR3 nucleotides read TGCGCCAGCAGCCAAGGGCCGGTGAGAAATCAGCCCCAGCATTTT.

This clonotype has a handful of counts. V and J are TRBV29-1 and TRBJ2-3; perhaps TRBD2 as D (7 bases). This CDR3 is built from 10 residues. Looked up from germline, CDR1 is SQVTM and CDR2 is ANQGSEA. V dropped 3 bases and J dropped 14 bases, with 12 bases sitting between them. The CDR3 sequence: CSVDSGGMYF. Here the CDR3 DNA reads TGCAGCGTTGATTCGGGGGGCATGTATTTT.

This clonotype was seen more than once but under ten times. J is TRBJ1-2 and V is TRBV24-1; a possible D gene is TRBD1 (5 bases). The ends were cut back, 4 bases at V and 6 bases at J, with 17 bases in the middle. The CDR3 length is 15 residues. Germline lookup yields CDR1 KGHDR and CDR2 SFDVKD. The CDR3 region has the DNA TGTGCCACCAGTGACCCGTCCCCAGGGCAACATGGCTACACCTTC. Its protein product is CATSDPSPGQHGYTF.

In its sample, this clonotype was seen a few times. This sequence joins TRBV24-1 and TRBJ2-3; D may be TRBD2 (6 bases). Trimming stripped 4 bases from V and 4 bases from J, with 11 bases between. The CDR3 sequence is 14 residues long. Per germline, CDR1 KGHDR and CDR2 SFDVKD. CDR3 in DNA: TGTGCCACCAGTGACCTCGGAGGGGCAGATACGCAGTATTTT. Translation gives CATSDLGGADTQYF.